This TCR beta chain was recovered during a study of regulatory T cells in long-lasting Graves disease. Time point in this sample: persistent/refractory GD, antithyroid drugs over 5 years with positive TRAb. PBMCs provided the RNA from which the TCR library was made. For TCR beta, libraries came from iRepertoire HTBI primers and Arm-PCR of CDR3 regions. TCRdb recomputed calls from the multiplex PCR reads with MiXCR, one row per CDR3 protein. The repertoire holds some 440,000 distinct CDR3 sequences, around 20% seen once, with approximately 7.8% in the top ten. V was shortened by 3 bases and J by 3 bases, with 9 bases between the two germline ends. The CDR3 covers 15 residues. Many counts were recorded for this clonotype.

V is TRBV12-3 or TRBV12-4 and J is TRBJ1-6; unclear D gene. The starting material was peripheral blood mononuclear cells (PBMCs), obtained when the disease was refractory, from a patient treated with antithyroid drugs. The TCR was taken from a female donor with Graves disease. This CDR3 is CASSFASVYNSPLHF. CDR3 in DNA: TGTGCCAGCAGTTTTGCCAGCGTCTATAATTCACCCCTCCACTTT.